Below are 30 T cell receptor beta chains sequenced from a single sample in a study of PD-1 blockade in classical Hodgkin lymphoma. Data came from immunoSEQ multiplex PCR; TCRdb stores just in-frame clones and leaves some out. The sample lists 100,000 to 130,000 clones, roughly nine tenths occurring once. Autologous stem cell transplantation was followed by relapse in every patient, and brentuximab vedotin exposure varied. The sample here was peripheral blood mononuclear cells (PBMCs), taken before the second cycle of nivolumab. These receptors were taken from a human donor with classical Hodgkin lymphoma.

The chain combines TRBV7-9 with TRBJ2-1; 11 bases match TRBD2. Unmatched junction bases numbered 8, after V lost 3 bases and J lost 7 bases. The CDR3 loop spans 16 amino acids. CDR1 is SEHNR and CDR2 is FQNEAQ in the germline V gene (reference sequence). The CDR3, as DNA: TGTGCCAGCAGCTTTCACCTTAGCGGGAGGGGTAATGAGCAGTTCTTC. Translating it yields CASSFHLSGRGNEQFF.

The chain employs TRBV5-1 and TRBJ2-2, with 8 bases aligning to TRBD2. Germline V gene sequence: CDR1 SGHRS, CDR2 YFSETQ. The junction had 7 bases not matched to a gene; V was cut back by 4 bases and J by 2 bases. This CDR3 has 16 amino acids. The CDR3 DNA sequence: TGCGCCAGCAGCCACGGACTAGCTGCTAACACCGGGGAGCTGTTTTTT. Its translation: CASSHGLAANTGELFF.

This clone was detected once. The chain carries TRBV18 and TRBJ2-3; D ambiguous. The germline V gene encodes CDR1 KGHSH and CDR2 LQKENI. CDR3 length: 12 amino acids. Trimming cost V 1 base and J 6 bases, with 5 bases left between them. The DNA of the CDR3 is TGTGCCAGCTCACCACAGGAGGATACGCAGTATTTT. Amino acids: CASSPQEDTQYF.

The chain recombines TRBV5-4 with TRBJ1-2; D is undetermined. CDR3 length: 13 amino acids. The ends were cut back, 4 bases at V and 2 bases at J, with 9 bases in the middle. CDR1 and CDR2 from the germline V gene are SGHNT and YYREEE (reference sequence). The CDR3 is CASSPDLNYGYTF. The CDR3 nucleotides are TGTGCCAGCAGCCCGGACTTGAACTATGGCTACACCTTC.

This chain connects TRBV30 to TRBJ1-4; 7 bases are shared with TRBD1. The V gene's germline CDR1 is GTSNPN and CDR2 SVGIG (reference sequence). The CDR3 runs to 13 residues. The ends lost 8 bases at V and 4 bases at J; junction bases unmatched: 7. The CDR3 DNA reads as TGTGCCGGGGAAGGGGACAGTAATGAAAAACTGTTTTTT. It translates to CAGEGDSNEKLFF.

The DNA of the CDR3 is TGTGCCAGCAGCAAGGACCCCACCGGGGATGAGCAGTTCTTC. Its protein product is CASSKDPTGDEQFF. The chain combines TRBV5-4 with TRBJ2-1, with a possible D match to TRBD2 (5 bases). CDR3 length equals 14 residues. CDR1 and CDR2 from the germline V gene are SGHNT and YYREEE (reference sequence). Trimming removed 4 bases at V and 8 bases at J, with 16 bases between.

This chain links TRBV28 with TRBJ1-2, with TRBD1 matching 8 bases. This CDR3 is built from 13 residues. Unmatched junction bases numbered 5, after V lost 4 bases and J lost 7 bases. Germline CDR1 MDHEN, CDR2 SYDVKM. The DNA for the CDR3 is TGTGCCAGCAGTTACGGACAGGGTTTTGGCTACACCTTC. As protein: CASSYGQGFGYTF.

The chain employs TRBV5-1 and TRBJ2-7; D is possibly TRBD2 (6 bases). The CDR3 runs 13 residues. V lost 0 bases and J lost 7, with 11 bases in between. The germline V gene encodes CDR1 SGHRS and CDR2 YFSETQ. The CDR3 region is CASSLELAEEQYF. The CDR3 DNA reads TGCGCCAGCAGCTTGGAACTAGCTGAAGAGCAGTACTTC.

This clone was seen once. The chain employs TRBV5-6 and TRBJ2-4; possible D gene TRBD2, 5 bases. Trimming removed 1 base from V and 9 bases from J, with 14 bases in between. CDR1 is SGHDT and CDR2 is YYEEEE in the germline V gene. The CDR3 runs 14 residues. DNA of the CDR3: TGTGCCAGCAGCTTGACTCTAGAGGGTCGCATTCAGTACTTC. Translating it yields CASSLTLEGRIQYF.

The genes are TRBV7-2 and TRBJ1-1, with TRBD1 identical over 7 bases. Germline V gene lookup returns CDR1 SGHTA and CDR2 FQGNSA. CDR3 length: 16 residues. The junction had 13 bases not matched to a gene; V was cut back by 5 bases and J by 4 bases. CDR3 sequence (DNA): TGTGCCAGCAGCAAGTGGGGGACAGACTGGGGCACTGAAGCTTTCTTT. This translates into CASSKWGTDWGTEAFF.

The V call is TRBV19, the J call TRBJ1-2; weak D call: TRBD1 (6 bases). This CDR3 is 14 amino acids long. With 7 bases removed from V and 2 bases from J, the gap between germline ends came to 14 bases. In germline, CDR1 is LNHDA, CDR2 SQIVND (reference sequence). The chain's CDR3 is CASTKFDRNYGYTF. In nucleotides, the CDR3 is TGTGCCAGTACTAAATTCGACAGGAACTATGGCTACACCTTC.

The V and J genes are TRBV6-6 and TRBJ2-1, with 7 bases lining up with TRBD2. This CDR3 is 13 amino acids long. Germline trimming cut 2 bases from V and 7 bases from J; bases unmatched to any gene: 2. Germline V lookup: CDR1 MNHNY, CDR2 SVGAGI (reference sequence). Here the CDR3 DNA reads TGTGCCAGCAGTTACGGAGCGGGGAATGAGCAGTTCTTC. Amino acids: CASSYGAGNEQFF.

V usage is TRBV28 and J usage is TRBJ1-5; no definite D call. Trimming pared 4 bases from V and 6 bases from J, leaving 22 bases between. CDR1 and CDR2 (germline): MDHEN, SYDVKM. The CDR3 spans 17 residues. CDR3 amino acids: CASSSLGVRRQVQPQHF. In DNA, the CDR3 is TGTGCCAGCAGTTCCCTCGGGGTCAGGCGGCAGGTTCAGCCCCAGCATTTT.

V and J are TRBV9 and TRBJ2-5, with 7 nucleotides matching TRBD1. Germline values: CDR1 SGDLS, CDR2 YYNGEE. There are 15 residues in the CDR3. V gave up 2 bases and J gave up 1 base; unmatched junction bases: 5. In DNA, the CDR3 is TGTGCCAGCAGCGTCGGACCAGGGGGCCAAGAGACCCAGTACTTC. It is translated as CASSVGPGGQETQYF.

The rearrangement uses TRBV20-1 and TRBJ2-7; D remains ambiguous. V dropped 5 bases and J dropped 4 bases, with 9 bases sitting between them. This CDR3 is 11 amino acids long. CDR1 is DFQATT and CDR2 is SNEGSKA in the germline V gene (reference sequence). The CDR3 loop reads CSAPLGYEQYF. The CDR3 DNA is TGCAGTGCTCCTCTTGGGTACGAGCAGTACTTC.

The gene calls are TRBV27 and TRBJ2-2; 10 bases line up with TRBD2. Trimming removed 2 bases from V and 6 bases from J; junction bases left unmatched: 15. The CDR3 is 19 residues long. Germline CDR1 MNHEY, CDR2 SMNVEV (reference sequence). DNA for the CDR3: TGTGCCAGCAGTTTAGGGAGCGGGAGGGCCAGAATTATACCCGGGGAGCTGTTTTTT. The encoded protein is CASSLGSGRARIIPGELFF.

The chain is built from TRBV27 and TRBJ1-6; no firm D call. The length of the CDR3 is 16 residues. Germline V gene data show CDR1 as MNHEY and CDR2 as SMNVEV (reference sequence). The V and J ends lost 3 bases and 5 bases respectively, with 14 bases between them. The CDR3 here is CASSFGRAANNSPLHF. Here the CDR3 DNA reads TGTGCCAGCAGTTTCGGGCGGGCAGCCAATAATTCACCCCTCCACTTT.

A single count supports this clone. V is TRBV27 and J is TRBJ2-5; 14 nucleotides match TRBD2. The V segment lost 5 bases and the J segment 4 bases; nucleotides outside the gene matches: 15. Germline V lookup: CDR1 MNHEY, CDR2 SMNVEV (reference sequence). The CDR3 has 19 amino acids. In nucleotides, the CDR3 is TGTGCCAGCAGTACGTGGGGACTAGCGGGAGTTGGGATCCCAGAGACCCAGTACTTC. Amino acids: CASSTWGLAGVGIPETQYF.

The CDR3 here is CASSPRTGEGGYTF. CDR3 in DNA: TGTGCCAGCTCACCAAGGACAGGGGAGGGTGGCTACACCTTC. The genes are TRBV18 and TRBJ1-2, with 9 bases fitting TRBD1. The CDR3 loop spans 14 amino acids. Per the germline V gene, CDR1 is KGHSH and CDR2 is LQKENI. Trimming removed 2 bases from V and 7 bases from J; junction bases left unmatched: 5. The variable domain in full, completed from reference TRBV18 and TRBJ1-2, reads NAGVMQNPRHLVRRRGQEARLRCSPMKGHSHVYWYRQLPEEGLKFMVYLQKENIIDESGMPKERFSAEFPKEGPSILRIQQVVRGDSAAYFCASSPRTGEGGYTFGSGTRLTVV.

This clone came up a few times. In the same sample, other DNA sequences code for this CDR3. Here the CDR3 DNA reads TGTGCCAGCAGCTTGGACGGCTACGAGCAGTACTTC. Translation gives CASSLDGYEQYF. The V gene is TRBV5-4, the J gene TRBJ2-7; D not certain. The CDR3 is made up of 12 amino acids. Germline V gives CDR1 SGHNT, CDR2 YYREEE (reference sequence). The ends were cut back, 0 bases at V and 3 bases at J, with 4 bases in the middle.

The chain couples TRBV15 to TRBJ2-2; 8 bases are a match to TRBD2. The CDR3 consists of 17 residues. The V segment lost 0 bases and the J segment 5 bases; nucleotides outside the gene matches: 8. Germline V CDR1 and CDR2: LNHNV, YYDKDF (reference sequence). CDR3 in amino acids: CATSREWLLAATGELFF. In nucleotides, the CDR3 is TGTGCCACCAGCAGAGAATGGTTACTAGCGGCAACCGGGGAGCTGTTTTTT.

The chain links TRBV4-1 to TRBJ2-3; no clear D gene. The germline V gene encodes CDR1 MGHRA and CDR2 YSYEKL. V lost 0 bases and J 2 bases, leaving 12 bases between the germline ends. This CDR3 has 16 residues. CDR3 bases: TGCGCCAGCAGCCAAGAATCCAGTTTCTTCACAGATACGCAGTATTTT. Its translation is CASSQESSFFTDTQYF.

The CDR3 region is CASEATGKHNSPLHF. In DNA form, the CDR3 reads TGTGCCAGTGAAGCCACAGGGAAACATAATTCACCCCTCCACTTT. This chain uses TRBV6-1 with TRBJ1-6, with TRBD1 as a possible D gene (6 bases). Trimming stripped 9 bases from V and 5 bases from J, with 17 bases between. The germline V gene encodes CDR1 MNHNS and CDR2 SASEGT. CDR3 length: 15 amino acids.

The chain links TRBV5-1 to TRBJ1-1; TRBD1 is a possible D gene (5 bases). The CDR3 spans 13 residues. Looked up from germline, CDR1 is SGHRS and CDR2 is YFSETQ. Trimming took 6 bases from V and 1 from J, leaving 10 bases between them. The CDR3 bases are TGCGCCAGCACGAGGGACCCGAACACTGAAGCTTTCTTT. Its translation is CASTRDPNTEAFF.

This chain's CDR3 is CASSITSGSGNTIYF. The CDR3 DNA reads TGTGCCAGTAGTATCACCTCCGGCTCTGGAAACACCATATATTTT. This chain connects TRBV19 to TRBJ1-3, with D uncertain. V lost 3 bases and J lost 0, with 9 bases in between. CDR3 length: 15 amino acids. The germline CDR1 and CDR2 sequences are LNHDA and SQIVND (reference sequence).

This clone appeared a single time. The gene calls are TRBV6-4 and TRBJ2-1; D gene unclear. The V gene's germline CDR1 is MRHNA and CDR2 SNTAGT. The CDR3 runs to 16 residues. Trimming stripped 3 bases from V and 9 bases from J, with 21 bases between. CDR3: CASSDYDGEDVSEQFF. The CDR3 nucleotides read TGTGCCAGCAGTGATTACGACGGAGAGGACGTCAGTGAGCAGTTCTTC.

CDR3 protein: CASSAEGLAVYNEQFF. In nucleotides, the CDR3 is TGTGCCAGCAGCGCTGAAGGTCTAGCGGTATACAATGAGCAGTTCTTC. V is TRBV9 and J is TRBJ2-1, with 7 bases matching TRBD2. V was clipped by 3 bases and J by 4 bases; unmatched bases: 10. CDR1 and CDR2 from the germline V gene are SGDLS and YYNGEE. The CDR3 length is 16 residues. Complete variable domain (other parts from reference TRBV9 and TRBJ2-1): DSGVTQTPKHLITATGQRVTLRCSPRSGDLSVYWYQQSLDQGLQFLIQYYNGEERAKGNILERFSAQQFPDLHSELNLSSLELGDSALYFCASSAEGLAVYNEQFFGPGTRLTVL.

The chain links TRBV5-6 to TRBJ1-4; no firm D call. The germline gives CDR1 SGHDT, CDR2 YYEEEE. The CDR3 extends over 15 amino acids. V dropped 1 base and J dropped 3 bases, with 10 bases sitting between them. CDR3 in DNA: TGTGCCAGCAGCTTGTATTGGAGTTCTAATGAAAAACTGTTTTTT. This translates into CASSLYWSSNEKLFF. The whole variable domain, filled in from reference TRBV5-6 and TRBJ1-4, reads DAGVTQSPTHLIKTRGQQVTLRCSPKSGHDTVSWYQQALGQGPQFIFQYYEEEERQRGNFPDRFSGHQFPNYSSELNVNALLLGDSALYLCASSLYWSSNEKLFFGSGTQLSVL.

V usage is TRBV20-1 and J usage is TRBJ1-5; TRBD1 is a possible D gene (5 bases). Germline V gene data show CDR1 as DFQATT and CDR2 as SNEGSKA (reference sequence). The ends were cut back, 4 bases at V and 4 bases at J, with 5 bases in the middle. This CDR3 spans 11 amino acids. The CDR3 DNA reads as TGCAGTGCTACAGGGAATCAGCCCCAGCATTTT. This sequence encodes CSATGNQPQHF.

This chain joins TRBV7-9 and TRBJ2-2, with a weak D call TRBD2 (5 bases). Trimming left V 5 bases short and J 2 bases short, with 18 bases between. CDR1 and CDR2 from the germline V gene are SEHNR and FQNEAQ (reference sequence). This CDR3 region has 17 residues. The CDR3: CASSRASGSINTGELFF. CDR3 coding DNA: TGTGCCAGCAGCCGTGCAAGCGGTAGTATAAACACCGGGGAGCTGTTTTTT.